This T cell receptor beta chain emerged from a study of radiation and T cells in renal cell carcinoma. Whole-study findings and limits: From baseline, blood top tumor clonotypes peaked at 2 weeks post-radiation.

Time point: blood 2 weeks post-SBRT. Treatment in this sample: 15 Gy SBRT to primary tumor, nephrectomy 4 weeks later. Blood was sampled at baseline, 2 weeks and 4 weeks after SBRT. Clear cell pathology was present in this patient's renal cell carcinoma. This clone has just a few counts. Its specificity is unknown. Only in-frame clones appear in the TCRdb table, and some are missing; sequencing was by immunoSEQ multiplex PCR. The data contain roughly 78,000 clones, roughly 87% of them singletons. This material consisted of blood, taken from a patient whose treatment included radiotherapy and nephrectomy. The TCR originated in a man aged 60-69 years with renal cell carcinoma.

In DNA, the CDR3 is TGTGCCAGTAGTATTACGGATAACACTGAAGCTTTCTTT. This gives the protein CASSITDNTEAFF. The chain carries TRBV19 and TRBJ1-1; D unclear. V lost 3 bases and J lost 2, with 7 bases in between. From germline, CDR1 is LNHDA and CDR2 SQIVND (reference sequence). The CDR3 is 13 residues long.